The T cell receptor beta chain under discussion was sequenced for a study of response to subunit inactivated influenza vaccine. TCRdb reanalysed the RT-PCR reads using MiXCR and keeps one entry per CDR3 protein. The table lists about half a million distinct CDR3 sequences, roughly 9.8% of them singletons. Ten or more counts support this clonotype. The V gene's germline CDR1 is SGHTA and CDR2 FQGTGA. V dropped 2 bases and J dropped 8; count of bases not matched to a gene: 8. CDR3 length: 15 amino acids. This TCR came from a man aged 50 to 60 who received an inactivated influenza vaccine. V is TRBV7-3 and J is TRBJ2-5; 10 nucleotides line up with TRBD1. Source: PBMCs from blood, taken around seven weeks after vaccination. CDR3 loop: CASSLEGQGKRTQYF. In DNA form, the CDR3 reads TGTGCCAGCAGCTTAGAGGGACAGGGGAAGAGAACCCAGTACTTC. The entire variable domain, with the rest obtained from reference TRBV7-3 and TRBJ2-5, is as follows: GAGVSQTPSNKVTEKGKYVELRCDPISGHTALYWYRQSLGQGPEFLIYFQGTGAADDSGLPNDRFFAVRPEGSVSTLKIQRTERGDSAVYLCASSLEGQGKRTQYFGPGTRLLVL.